The present entry profiles one T cell receptor beta chain with its context. Its cognate antigen is unknown. The CDR3 runs 16 residues. CDR1 MNHEY and CDR2 SMNVEV come from the germline V gene (reference sequence). The J segment lost 0 bases and the V segment lost 5 bases, leaving 5 bases of the junction unmatched. The data are from a study of siplizumab effects on memory and regulatory T cells. Study-wide points: Siplizumab significantly decreased alloreactive sequences from unstimulated CD4+ memory cells. Suppressive function of proliferating Tregs from siplizumab cultures was not confirmed. Roughly 80-97% of proliferating CD4+ or CD8+ clones defied assignment to a naive or memory phenotype. Unstimulated naive T cells seemed to show more diversity than memory cells did, and they also seemed to be among the major contributors to the alloresponse.

Sequencing was performed with immunoSEQ multiplex PCR; in TCRdb, only in-frame clones are kept and a portion is missing. Of just over 60,000 clones listed, around 80% are singletons. The sequence was obtained from a human donor in good health. The chain couples TRBV27 to TRBJ2-4; 9 positions match TRBD2. Source material: memory CD4+ T cells sorted from blood. CDR3 bases: TGTGCCAGCAGTCGTAGCGGGGGACTAGCCAAAAACATTCAGTACTTC. Translating it yields CASSRSGGLAKNIQYF.